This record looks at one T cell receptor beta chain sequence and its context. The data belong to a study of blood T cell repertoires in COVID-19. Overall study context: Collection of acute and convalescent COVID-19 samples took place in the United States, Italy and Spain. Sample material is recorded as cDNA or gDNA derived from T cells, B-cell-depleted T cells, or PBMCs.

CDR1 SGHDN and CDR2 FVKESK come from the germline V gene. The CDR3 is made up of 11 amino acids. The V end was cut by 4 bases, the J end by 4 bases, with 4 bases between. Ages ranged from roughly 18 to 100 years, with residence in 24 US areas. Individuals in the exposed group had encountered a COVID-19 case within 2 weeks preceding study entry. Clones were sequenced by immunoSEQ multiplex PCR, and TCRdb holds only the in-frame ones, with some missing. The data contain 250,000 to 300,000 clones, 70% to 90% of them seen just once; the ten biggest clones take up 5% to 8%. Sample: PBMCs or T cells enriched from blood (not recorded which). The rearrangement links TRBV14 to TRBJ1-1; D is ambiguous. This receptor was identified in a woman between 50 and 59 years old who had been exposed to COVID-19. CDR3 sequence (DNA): TGTGCCAGCAGCCCCGGCACTGAAGCTTTCTTT. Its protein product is CASSPGTEAFF.